The rows below give T cell receptor beta chains drawn from one sample of a study of T cell changes during pregnancy in multiple sclerosis. Only in-frame clones appear in the TCRdb table, and some are missing; sequencing was by immunoSEQ multiplex PCR. This sample carries some 60,000 clones, approximately 91% of them seen once, and the ten largest clones take approximately 0.69%. This material consisted of CD4+ T cells from peripheral blood mononuclear cells, taken in the first trimester of pregnancy. The receptors were gathered from a female donor with multiple sclerosis, enrolled in a pregnancy study. Each CDR3 is given with its conserved first and last residue. D genes are given only for firm matches. Expanded clones are given a class, and other clones once, few, many or no size at all.

>TRBD2|TRBJ2-1|.|TRBV7-9
CASSGTSGGPSYNEQFF
TGTGCCAGCAGCGGGACTAGCGGGGGGCCCTCCTACAATGAGCAGTTCTTC
>TRBD1|TRBJ2-2|.|TRBV6-4
CASSDSGQGANTGELFF
TGTGCCAGCAGTGACTCTGGACAGGGGGCGAACACCGGGGAGCTGTTTTTT
>TRBD2|TRBJ2-1|.|TRBV7-9
CASSPSGGPYNEQFF
TGTGCCAGCAGCCCCTCGGGGGGGCCTTACAATGAGCAGTTCTTC
>TRBD1|TRBJ1-4|.|TRBV7-2
CASSSNRDRFNEKLFF
TGTGCCAGCAGCTCTAATCGGGACAGATTTAATGAAAAACTGTTTTTT
>.|TRBJ1-3|.|TRBV7-6
CASSLSRGAGNTIYF
TGTGCCAGCAGCTTATCCAGGGGCGCTGGAAACACCATATATTTT
>.|TRBJ2-6|once|TRBV29-1
CSVVQDSGANVLTF
TGCAGCGTCGTCCAGGACTCTGGGGCCAACGTCCTGACTTTC
>TRBD2|TRBJ2-7|.|TRBV7-2
CASSSSGVGSRHEQYF
TGTGCCAGCAGCTCAAGCGGGGTGGGGAGTAGGCACGAGCAGTACTTC
>TRBD1|TRBJ2-6|.|TRBV19
CASKDRSSSGANVLTF
TGTGCCAGTAAGGACAGGTCCAGCTCTGGGGCCAACGTCCTGACTTTC
>TRBD2|TRBJ2-3|.|TRBV7-2
CASSLTSAGDTQYF
TGTGCCAGCAGCCTAACTAGCGCGGGGGATACGCAGTATTTT
>TRBD1|TRBJ1-2|.|TRBV5-6
CASTTPDAGGYGYTF
TGTGCCAGCACCACCCCCGACGCAGGGGGATATGGCTACACCTTC
>TRBD1|TRBJ1-1|.|TRBV5-4
CASSLGGQFTEAFF
TGTGCCAGCAGCTTGGGGGGACAGTTCACTGAAGCTTTCTTT
>TRBD1|TRBJ2-2|.|TRBV6-4
CASSALTGGIDGELFF
TGTGCCAGCAGTGCCCTGACAGGGGGTATAGACGGGGAGCTGTTTTTT
>TRBD2|TRBJ2-3|.|TRBV7-6
CASSLGSGGAYDTQYF
TGTGCCAGCAGCTTAGGTAGCGGGGGGGCATATGATACGCAGTATTTT
>.|TRBJ2-1|few|TRBV9
CASSVGLSSYNEQFF
TGTGCCAGCAGCGTAGGACTGAGCTCCTACAATGAGCAGTTCTTC
>.|TRBJ2-1|.|TRBV19
CASSIGSYNEQFF
TGTGCCAGTAGTATAGGCAGCTACAATGAGCAGTTCTTC
>TRBD1|TRBJ1-5|.|TRBV10-1
CASSEGGTGDSNQPQHF
TGCGCCAGCAGTGAAGGTGGGACAGGGGATAGCAATCAGCCCCAGCATTTT
>.|TRBJ1-2|.|TRBV10-3
CAISRSWTVHF
TGTGCCATCAGTCGATCCTGGACAGTACACTTC
>TRBD1|TRBJ1-5|.|TRBV7-4
CASSTRTGEPNQPQHF
TGTGCCAGCAGCACCCGGACAGGGGAACCCAATCAGCCCCAGCATTTT
>.|TRBJ2-7|.|TRBV6-5
CASSNPTGWGEQYF
TGTGCCAGCAGTAACCCTACAGGGTGGGGCGAGCAGTACTTC
>.|TRBJ2-3|.|TRBV6-5
CASSRRSSTDTQYF
TGTGCCAGCAGCAGGCGCAGTAGCACAGATACGCAGTATTTT
>.|TRBJ1-1|.|TRBV7-2
CASSLRTSTGGNTEAFF
TGTGCCAGCAGTTTACGAACGTCAACGGGGGGAAACACTGAAGCTTTCTTT
>TRBD2|TRBJ2-1|.|TRBV7-3
CASRGSGDLNEQFF
TGTGCCAGCAGGGGTAGCGGGGACCTCAATGAGCAGTTCTTC
>.|TRBJ1-4|.|TRBV9
CASSVANTNWEKLFF
TGTGCCAGCAGCGTAGCTAACACTAACTGGGAAAAACTGTTTTTT
>.|TRBJ1-1|.|TRBV21-1
CASSKGRDRGRRTEAFF
TGTGCCAGCAGCAAAGGACGGGACAGGGGGCGGAGAACTGAAGCTTTCTTT
>.|TRBJ1-1|.|TRBV27
CASSLGGRYEAFF
TGTGCCAGCAGTTTGGGGGGGAGGTATGAAGCTTTCTTT
>.|TRBJ1-2|.|TRBV30
CAWDRGYTF
TGTGCCTGGGACAGGGGCTACACCTTC
>.|TRBJ1-6|.|TRBV9
CASSVLSYNSPLHF
TGTGCCAGCAGCGTTCTCTCCTATAATTCACCCCTCCACTTT
>.|TRBJ1-1|.|TRBV19
CASTRNIVGNTEAFF
TGTGCCAGTACCAGAAATATTGTTGGGAACACTGAAGCTTTCTTT
>.|TRBJ1-1|.|TRBV4-2
CASSQIWGRSAEAFF
TGTGCCAGCAGCCAGATATGGGGGAGGAGCGCTGAAGCTTTCTTT
>.|TRBJ1-6|few|TRBV5-4
CASSNRGNSGNSPLHF
TGTGCCAGCAGCAATCGGGGGAACAGTGGTAATTCACCCCTCCACTTT
>.|TRBJ2-7|.|TRBV5-1
CASRRALRGQETTAYEQYF
TGCGCCAGCAGACGAGCCTTAAGAGGACAAGAAACGACGGCCTACGAGCAGTACTTC
>.|TRBJ2-4|.|TRBV2
CASSRTEIAKNIQYF
TGTGCCAGCAGTAGGACAGAAATAGCCAAAAACATTCAGTACTTC
>TRBD1|TRBJ1-6|.|TRBV27
CASSLSVTGGWSPLHF
TGTGCCAGCAGTTTATCCGTTACAGGGGGCTGGTCACCCCTCCACTTT
>TRBD1|TRBJ2-7|.|TRBV30
CAWSVGGEIYEQYF
TGTGCCTGGAGTGTAGGGGGCGAAATCTACGAGCAGTACTTC
>.|TRBJ2-2|.|TRBV2
CASSGGQLNTGELFF
TGTGCCAGCAGTGGGGGGCAACTAAACACCGGGGAGCTGTTTTTT
>TRBD2|TRBJ2-4|.|TRBV6-5
CASSKERGSNIQYF
TGTGCCAGCAGTAAGGAGCGGGGAAGCAACATTCAGTACTTC
>.|TRBJ1-1|.|TRBV6-5
CASRGTNTEAFF
TGTGCCAGCCGGGGGACGAACACTGAAGCTTTCTTT
>.|TRBJ1-1|.|TRBV27
CASNKKWGGKNTEAFF
TGTGCCAGCAATAAGAAGTGGGGCGGAAAGAACACTGAAGCTTTCTTT
>TRBD1|TRBJ2-1|once|TRBV14
CASSQNRGTNEQFF
TGTGCCAGCAGCCAGAACAGGGGGACGAATGAGCAGTTCTTC
>TRBD2|TRBJ2-3|.|TRBV9
CASSPRPGTSVTDTQYF
TGTGCCAGCAGCCCTCGACCCGGGACTAGCGTTACCGATACGCAGTATTTT
>TRBD1|TRBJ1-2|.|TRBV19
CASIGDRGVSGYTF
TGTGCCAGTATTGGGGACAGGGGAGTAAGTGGCTACACCTTC
>.|TRBJ2-2|.|TRBV19
CASRLGLSSTGELFF
TGTGCCAGTAGGCTGGGCCTATCTTCCACCGGGGAGCTGTTTTTT
>.|TRBJ1-3|.|TRBV18
CASSPLGESSGNTIYF
TGTGCCAGCTCACCACTCGGGGAGAGCTCTGGAAACACCATATATTTT
>.|TRBJ2-2|.|TRBV2
CASSGVDTGELFF
TGTGCCAGCAGCGGGGTGGACACCGGGGAGCTGTTTTTT
>.|TRBJ1-2|.|TRBV27
CASSYAPVRVGYTF
TGTGCCAGCAGTTATGCTCCGGTCCGGGTCGGCTACACCTTC
>TRBD1|TRBJ2-3|.|TRBV7-3
CASTRGQGTDTQYF
TGTGCCAGCACCAGAGGACAGGGCACAGATACGCAGTATTTT
>.|TRBJ2-6|.|TRBV4-3
CASSSSQGASGANVLTF
TGCGCCAGCAGCTCCAGTCAAGGGGCTAGTGGGGCCAACGTCCTGACTTTC
>.|TRBJ1-5|.|TRBV7-8
CASSPYRGQGQPQHF
TGTGCCAGCAGCCCGTATAGGGGTCAGGGACAGCCCCAGCATTTT
>TRBD1|TRBJ1-6|few|TRBV7-2
CASSGQGDNSPLHF
TGTGCCAGCAGCGGACAGGGGGATAATTCACCCCTCCACTTT
>TRBD2|TRBJ2-1|.|TRBV6-1
CASSGETSHTRNEQFF
TGTGCCAGCAGTGGAGAGACTAGCCACACTCGCAATGAGCAGTTCTTC
>TRBD2|TRBJ2-2|.|TRBV7-7
CASSSSTSGGSIGELFF
TGTGCCAGCAGCTCGTCGACTAGCGGGGGGTCGATCGGGGAGCTGTTTTTT